One sample yielded the 27 T cell receptor beta chains listed below, sequenced in a study of T cell clones after liver transplantation. TCRdb keeps only in-frame clones here, not all; method: immunoSEQ multiplex PCR. The sample contains tens of thousands of clones, 85% to 95% of which appear only once. The material was CD4+ T cells from blood, obtained less than 28 months after liver transplant. The receptors shown here come from a human patient who received a liver transplant. Some of these T cells may belong to the graft donor.

The chain employs TRBV6-5 and TRBJ1-2; D is unresolved. The CDR3 extends over 13 amino acids. Trimming stripped 6 bases from V and 5 bases from J, with 13 bases between. Germline V gene sequence: CDR1 MNHEY, CDR2 SVGAGI. The CDR3 loop is CASSEGHDYGYTF. CDR3 DNA: TGTGCCAGCAGCGAGGGCCACGATTATGGCTACACCTTC.

The genes are TRBV5-1 and TRBJ2-1; TRBD2 agrees at 11 bases. Germline CDR1 is SGHRS and CDR2 is YFSETQ. The CDR3 contains 17 residues. The junction had 8 bases not matched to a gene; V was cut back by 0 bases and J by 6 bases. CDR3 region: CASSLASLAGAGNEQFF. CDR3 coding DNA: TGCGCCAGCAGCTTGGCGTCACTAGCGGGAGCCGGCAATGAGCAGTTCTTC.

The chain recombines TRBV11-3 with TRBJ2-1, with 8 bases matching TRBD2. The J segment lost 4 bases and the V segment lost 5 bases, leaving 10 bases of the junction unmatched. The CDR3 is 16 residues long. CDR1 is SGHNT and CDR2 is YENEEA in the germline V gene. CDR3 DNA sequence: TGTGCCAGCAGCCTCTTGGCGGGAGGTAGTTACAATGAGCAGTTCTTC. This sequence encodes CASSLLAGGSYNEQFF.

The V and J genes are TRBV10-1 and TRBJ1-1; 7 bases line up with TRBD1. This CDR3 spans 13 amino acids. Per the germline V gene, CDR1 is WNHNN and CDR2 is SYGVQD (reference sequence). V lost 4 bases, J lost 4 bases, and 3 bases stayed unmatched. The CDR3 DNA is TGCGCCAGCAGTGCTTCAGGGGGCACTGAAGCTTTCTTT. Translated, it gives CASSASGGTEAFF.

The rearrangement links TRBV4-1 to TRBJ2-5; D is perhaps TRBD1 (5 bases). CDR1 and CDR2 from the germline V gene are MGHRA and YSYEKL. V was shortened by 4 bases and J by 3 bases, with 12 bases between the two germline ends. The CDR3 length is 14 residues. The DNA for the CDR3 is TGCGCCAGCAGCCGGGTGGGGCAGGAAGAGACCCAGTACTTC. Its protein is CASSRVGQEETQYF.

The rearrangement links TRBV13 to TRBJ2-7; the D gene is possibly TRBD2 (7 bases). Trimming removed 5 bases from V and 0 bases from J, with 14 bases in between. The CDR3 runs 15 residues. From germline, CDR1 is PRHDT and CDR2 FYEKMQ (reference sequence). CDR3 sequence (DNA): TGTGCCAGCAGCCTGGGGGGGGCCAACTCCTACGAGCAGTACTTC. As protein: CASSLGGANSYEQYF.

The chain couples TRBV2 to TRBJ2-3; TRBD1 is a possible D gene (6 bases). The germline gives CDR1 SNHLY, CDR2 FYNNEI. This CDR3 is built from 15 residues. Trimming stripped 6 bases from V and 8 bases from J, with 21 bases between. CDR3 nucleotide sequence: TGTGCCAGCAGGATGACAGGCACGACTATCAGTACGCAGTATTTT. It codes for CASRMTGTTISTQYF.

In this sample, this clone turned up once. This chain connects TRBV4-2 to TRBJ2-1, with 14 nucleotides matching TRBD2. Germline CDR1 reads LGHNA; CDR2 reads YNFKEQ. This CDR3 has 19 amino acids. V shed 1 base, J shed 6 bases, and the junction held 11 bases outside the gene matches. CDR3 nucleotide sequence: TGTGCCAGCAGCCAAGCCGGGACTAGCGGGAGCGTGAAATCCAATGAGCAGTTCTTC. This sequence encodes CASSQAGTSGSVKSNEQFF.

The chain combines TRBV5-1 with TRBJ2-3, with D maybe TRBD2 (6 bases). Germline V gene lookup returns CDR1 SGHRS and CDR2 YFSETQ. V lost 4 bases to trimming and J lost 5 bases, with 14 bases between them. CDR3 length: 14 amino acids. CDR3 amino acids: CASSLQSGEDTQYF. CDR3 in DNA: TGCGCCAGCAGCCTACAGTCGGGGGAAGATACGCAGTATTTT.

The chain employs TRBV5-4 and TRBJ2-1; possible D gene TRBD2, 5 bases. The CDR3 totals 16 residues. Germline V gene lookup returns CDR1 SGHNT and CDR2 YYREEE (reference sequence). V was pared by 0 bases and J by 5 bases, with 15 bases between. The CDR3 region has the DNA TGTGCCAGCAGCTTGGGTGGATCCAGCGGTGACAATGAGCAGTTCTTC. It translates to CASSLGGSSGDNEQFF.

The CDR3 coding sequence is TGCGCCAGCAGCGACAGGGAAAAGGTTAATTCACCCCTCCACTTT. Its protein is CASSDREKVNSPLHF. This chain uses TRBV5-1 with TRBJ1-6; TRBD1 matches 7 bases. Looked up from germline, CDR1 is SGHRS and CDR2 is YFSETQ. After removal of 4 bases from V and 6 bases from J, the junction contained 7 bases not matched to a gene. This CDR3 is 15 amino acids long.

This rearrangement joins TRBV18 to TRBJ2-7; D unresolved. Trimming cost V 3 bases and J 5 bases, with 11 bases left between them. Per the germline V gene, CDR1 is KGHSH and CDR2 is LQKENI. CDR3 length: 13 amino acids. DNA for the CDR3: TGTGCCAGCTCACCTGCACCCGGCCACGAGCAGTACTTC. Its translation: CASSPAPGHEQYF.

This clone was counted a single time. This sequence joins TRBV9 and TRBJ2-3; possible D gene TRBD1, 6 bases. The CDR3 extends over 15 amino acids. The germline V and J ends were trimmed by 4 bases and 3 bases, with 15 bases remaining between them. Germline V gives CDR1 SGDLS, CDR2 YYNGEE. The CDR3 sequence is CASSIRDTRTDTQYF. In DNA form, the CDR3 reads TGTGCCAGCAGCATCCGGGACACAAGAACAGATACGCAGTATTTT.

The chain joins TRBV5-6 to TRBJ1-1; D ambiguous. Germline V gene data show CDR1 as SGHDT and CDR2 as YYEEEE. The CDR3 has 14 residues. With 0 bases removed from V and 0 bases from J, the gap between germline ends came to 6 bases. The DNA of the CDR3 is TGTGCCAGCAGCTTGGCTTCGGTGAACACTGAAGCTTTCTTT. This translates into CASSLASVNTEAFF.

This clone was seen more than once but under ten times. Here the CDR3 reads CASSLTRLVAETQYF. The DNA for the CDR3 is TGTGCCAGCAGTCTTACCCGACTAGTCGCAGAGACCCAGTACTTC. The chain uses TRBV2 and TRBJ2-5; possible D gene TRBD2, 6 bases. Germline CDR1 reads SNHLY; CDR2 reads FYNNEI. The germline V and J ends were trimmed by 5 bases and 4 bases, with 17 bases remaining between them. CDR3 length: 15 amino acids.

The rearrangement links TRBV9 to TRBJ2-2; perhaps D is TRBD1 or TRBD2 (5 bases each). Trimming removed 0 bases at V and 3 bases at J, with 9 bases between. The V gene's germline CDR1 is SGDLS and CDR2 YYNGEE. CDR3 length: 15 residues. DNA for the CDR3: TGTGCCAGCAGCGTAGCGCAGGGAGACACCGGGGAGCTGTTTTTT. It translates to CASSVAQGDTGELFF.

This chain connects TRBV29-1 to TRBJ2-1; 9 bases are a match to TRBD1. V trimming: 6 bases; J trimming: 9 bases; junction bases outside the gene matches: 9. Germline-derived CDR1 and CDR2 are SQVTM and ANQGSEA. The CDR3 is made up of 13 amino acids. CDR3 in DNA: TGCAGCGTCGCGGCCAGGGGACAGGGTGAGCAGTTCTTC. This translates into CSVAARGQGEQFF.

The V and J genes are TRBV5-1 and TRBJ2-2; 8 bases match TRBD2. The trim removed 4 bases at V and 3 bases at J, leaving 2 bases unmatched. Germline CDR1 is SGHRS and CDR2 is YFSETQ. The CDR3 totals 14 residues. CDR3 DNA: TGCGCCAGCAGCGGACTAGCTGACACCGGGGAGCTGTTTTTT. As protein: CASSGLADTGELFF. The full variable domain, its missing parts supplied by reference TRBV5-1 and TRBJ2-2, is KAGVTQTPRYLIKTRGQQVTLSCSPISGHRSVSWYQQTPGQGLQFLFEYFSETQRNKGNFPGRFSGRQFSNSRSEMNVSTLELGDSALYLCASSGLADTGELFFGEGSRLTVL.

The chain recombines TRBV6-6 with TRBJ1-4, with D hard to call. Germline lookup yields CDR1 MNHNY and CDR2 SVGAGI (reference sequence). The germline V and J ends were trimmed by 4 bases and 4 bases, with 7 bases remaining between them. The CDR3 has 13 amino acids. The CDR3 sequence: CASSSRRNEKLFF. The CDR3 DNA reads as TGTGCCAGCAGTTCGCGGCGTAATGAAAAACTGTTTTTT.

In nucleotides, the CDR3 is TGTGCCAGTAGTATAGATACTAGAATCCTGGATACGCAGTATTTT. Translated, it gives CASSIDTRILDTQYF. V and J are TRBV19 and TRBJ2-3; the D gene is possibly TRBD2 (5 bases). This CDR3 comprises 15 residues. Trimming removed 0 bases from V and 6 bases from J, with 13 bases in between. Germline CDR1 reads LNHDA; CDR2 reads SQIVND (reference sequence).

The V and J genes are TRBV9 and TRBJ2-3; the match to TRBD2 covers 9 bases. With V trimmed by 6 bases and J by 4 bases, 15 bases remained unmatched. This CDR3 is built from 17 residues. Looked up from germline, CDR1 is SGDLS and CDR2 is YYNGEE. The CDR3 is CASNLERSGRRSDTQYF. In nucleotides, the CDR3 is TGTGCCAGCAACCTCGAAAGAAGCGGGAGGAGATCAGATACGCAGTATTTT. The full variable domain, rest sourced from reference TRBV9 and TRBJ2-3, is DSGVTQTPKHLITATGQRVTLRCSPRSGDLSVYWYQQSLDQGLQFLIQYYNGEERAKGNILERFSAQQFPDLHSELNLSSLELGDSALYFCASNLERSGRRSDTQYFGPGTRLTVL.

The CDR3 here is CASRRRDGNQPQHF. The CDR3 coding sequence is TGTGCCAGCCGAAGGAGGGACGGCAATCAGCCCCAGCATTTT. The V and J genes are TRBV2 and TRBJ1-5, with D maybe TRBD1 (5 bases). CDR3 length: 14 residues. V was clipped by 8 bases and J by 2 bases, with 13 bases between them. The germline CDR1 and CDR2 sequences are SNHLY and FYNNEI.

V is TRBV4-2 and J is TRBJ2-3; 11 bases align to TRBD2. The CDR3 has 17 residues. Unmatched junction bases numbered 6, after V lost 0 bases and J lost 4 bases. Germline V lookup: CDR1 LGHNA, CDR2 YNFKEQ. This chain's CDR3 is CASSQEPSGRTADTQYF. Written as DNA, the CDR3 is TGTGCCAGCAGCCAAGAGCCTAGCGGGAGGACGGCAGATACGCAGTATTTT.

The chain has TRBV7-9 and TRBJ2-2; 7 positions match TRBD2. Losses at the gene ends were 6 bases for V and 5 bases for J; bases not matched to a gene: 6. The CDR3 extends over 14 amino acids. Germline CDR1 SEHNR, CDR2 FQNEAQ (reference sequence). The CDR3 here is CASSGRESTGELFF. In nucleotides, the CDR3 is TGTGCCAGCAGTGGGCGGGAGAGTACCGGGGAGCTGTTTTTT.

The rearrangement joins TRBV5-1 to TRBJ1-1; D is unresolved. Per the germline V gene, CDR1 is SGHRS and CDR2 is YFSETQ. This CDR3 comprises 13 residues. Between the trimmed V and J ends, which lost 0 bases and 4 bases, there was a span of 7 bases. The CDR3 DNA sequence: TGCGCCAGCAGCTTGGCAGGAACCACTGAAGCTTTCTTT. Translating gives CASSLAGTTEAFF.

The chain uses TRBV5-4 and TRBJ2-3, with 7 bases lining up with TRBD1. Germline CDR1 and CDR2: SGHNT and YYREEE (reference sequence). V lost 2 bases to trimming and J lost 1 base; unmatched junction nucleotides: 10. This CDR3 region has 17 residues. For the CDR3, the DNA is TGTGCCAGCAGCTTTGAGAGGGGGCTAGCCCGCACAGATACGCAGTATTTT. As protein: CASSFERGLARTDTQYF.

The V and J genes are TRBV6-6 and TRBJ2-3; D gene uncertain. The germline gives CDR1 MNHNY, CDR2 SVGAGI (reference sequence). The CDR3 extends over 11 amino acids. Trimming cost V 6 bases and J 3 bases, with 4 bases left between them. The CDR3 DNA reads as TGTGCCAGCAGGAAAACAGATACGCAGTATTTT. Encoded protein: CASRKTDTQYF.